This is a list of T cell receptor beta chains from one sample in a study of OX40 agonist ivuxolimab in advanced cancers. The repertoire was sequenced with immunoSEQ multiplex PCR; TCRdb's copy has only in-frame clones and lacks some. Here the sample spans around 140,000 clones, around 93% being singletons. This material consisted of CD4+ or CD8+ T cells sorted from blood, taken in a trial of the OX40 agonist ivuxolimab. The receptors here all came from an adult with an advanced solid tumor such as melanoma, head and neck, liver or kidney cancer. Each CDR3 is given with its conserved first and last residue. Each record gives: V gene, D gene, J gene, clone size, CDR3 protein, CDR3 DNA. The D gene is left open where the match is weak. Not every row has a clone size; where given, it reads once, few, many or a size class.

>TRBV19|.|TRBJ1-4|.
CASRDGGEKLFF
TGTGCCAGTAGGGACGGGGGTGAAAAACTGTTTTTT
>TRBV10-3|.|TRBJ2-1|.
CAISDFSTPFYNEQFF
TGTGCCATCAGTGACTTTAGCACCCCCTTTTACAATGAGCAGTTCTTC
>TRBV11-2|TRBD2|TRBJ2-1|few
CASSLAGGGTAGGQFF
TGTGCCAGCAGCTTAGCCGGCGGGGGGACGGCGGGCGGGCAGTTCTTC
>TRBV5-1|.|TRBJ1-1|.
CASSPDGTATEAFF
TGCGCCAGCAGCCCGGACGGAACGGCAACTGAAGCTTTCTTT
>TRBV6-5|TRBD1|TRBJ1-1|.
CASTDRATEAFF
TGTGCCAGCACGGACAGGGCCACTGAAGCTTTCTTT
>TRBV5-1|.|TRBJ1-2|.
CASSLGQDYGYTF
TGCGCCAGCAGCTTGGGACAGGACTATGGCTACACCTTC
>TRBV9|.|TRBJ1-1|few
CASTPGGWGGSEAFF
TGTGCCAGCACCCCTGGGGGTTGGGGTGGGAGTGAAGCTTTCTTT
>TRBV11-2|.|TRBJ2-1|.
CASSLAGARNEQFF
TGTGCCAGCAGCTTAGCAGGGGCGCGGAATGAGCAGTTCTTC
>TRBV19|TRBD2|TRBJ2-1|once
CASTPGLARVDEQFF
TGTGCCAGCACCCCGGGACTAGCCCGAGTTGATGAGCAGTTCTTC
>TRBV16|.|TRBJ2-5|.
CASSSGHQETQYF
TGTGCCAGCAGTTCGGGACACCAAGAGACCCAGTACTTC
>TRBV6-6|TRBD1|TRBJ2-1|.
CASSQGTGAPHEQFF
TGTGCCAGCAGTCAGGGGACAGGGGCGCCCCATGAGCAGTTCTTC
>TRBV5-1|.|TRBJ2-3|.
CASSFLAAGSTDTQYF
TGCGCCAGCAGCTTTCTCGCAGCGGGCAGCACAGATACGCAGTATTTT
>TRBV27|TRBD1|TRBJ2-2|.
CASSLTGVNTGELFF
TGTGCCAGCAGTCTGACAGGGGTGAACACCGGGGAGCTGTTTTTT
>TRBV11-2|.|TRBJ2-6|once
CASSLRGTGSGANVLTF
TGTGCCAGCAGCTTAAGGGGTACAGGCTCTGGGGCCAACGTCCTGACTTTC
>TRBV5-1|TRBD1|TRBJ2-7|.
CASSLGTGGWYEQYF
TGCGCCAGCAGCTTGGGGACAGGGGGGTGGTACGAGCAGTACTTC
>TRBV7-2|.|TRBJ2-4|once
CASSLGLENIQYF
TGTGCCAGCAGCTTAGGACTGGAAAACATTCAGTACTTC
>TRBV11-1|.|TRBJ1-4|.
CASSSGGFEKLFF
TGTGCCAGCAGCTCCGGCGGATTCGAAAAACTGTTTTTT
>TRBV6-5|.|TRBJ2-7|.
CASSYYRAPLYEQYF
TGTGCCAGCAGTTACTACAGGGCGCCGCTCTACGAGCAGTACTTC
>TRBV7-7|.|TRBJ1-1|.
CASSFQGAAEAFF
TGTGCTAGCAGCTTCCAGGGAGCGGCTGAAGCTTTCTTT
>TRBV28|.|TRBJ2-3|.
CASSFPGQLGTDTQYF
TGTGCCAGCAGTTTCCCGGGCCAGCTTGGCACAGATACGCAGTATTTT
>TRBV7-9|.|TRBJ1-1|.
CASSPRTLAGVPPTEAFF
TGTGCCAGCAGCCCGAGAACACTGGCTGGGGTCCCCCCCACTGAAGCTTTCTTT
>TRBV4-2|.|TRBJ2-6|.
CAHSPSGANVLTF
TGTGCCCACTCCCCCAGTGGGGCCAACGTCCTGACTTTC
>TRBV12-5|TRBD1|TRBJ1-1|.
CASGLVTGQVGNTEAFF
TGTGCTAGTGGTTTGGTTACGGGACAGGTTGGTAACACTGAAGCTTTCTTT
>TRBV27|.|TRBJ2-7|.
CASTMTGLFPYEQYF
TGTGCCAGCACCATGACAGGCCTCTTCCCCTACGAGCAGTACTTC
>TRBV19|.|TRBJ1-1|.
CASGDGPISEAFF
TGTGCCAGCGGGGACGGGCCTATTAGTGAAGCTTTCTTT
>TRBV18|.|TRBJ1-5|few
CASSPFEGPNQPQHF
TGTGCCAGCTCACCGTTTGAGGGCCCCAATCAGCCCCAGCATTTT
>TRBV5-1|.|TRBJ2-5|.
CASSPLRGEETQYF
TGCGCCAGCAGCCCCCTCAGGGGCGAAGAGACCCAGTACTTC
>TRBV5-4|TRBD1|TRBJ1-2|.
CASSLWTGDYGYTF
TGTGCCAGCAGCTTGTGGACAGGCGACTATGGCTACACCTTC
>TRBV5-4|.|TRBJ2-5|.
CASPSETQYF
TGTGCCAGCCCTTCAGAGACCCAGTACTTC
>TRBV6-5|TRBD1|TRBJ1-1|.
CASRPEGTGAIEAFF
TGTGCCAGCAGACCGGAGGGTACAGGGGCGATTGAAGCTTTCTTT
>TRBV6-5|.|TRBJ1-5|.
CASSFTGNQPQHF
TGTGCCAGCAGCTTTACAGGGAATCAGCCCCAGCATTTT
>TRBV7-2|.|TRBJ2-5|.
CASSQDTRETQYF
TGTGCCAGCAGCCAGGACACCAGAGAGACCCAGTACTTC
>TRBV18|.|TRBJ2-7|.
CASSPGFTVAYEQYF
TGTGCCAGCTCACCAGGATTCACAGTTGCCTACGAGCAGTACTTC
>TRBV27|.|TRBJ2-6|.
CASTGAGANVLTF
TGTGCCAGCACCGGGGCCGGGGCCAACGTCCTGACTTTC
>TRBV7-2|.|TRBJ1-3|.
CASSLGTAGNTIYF
TGTGCCAGCAGCTTAGGGACCGCTGGAAACACCATATATTTT
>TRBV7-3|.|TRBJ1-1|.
CASSLTDPRVTEAFF
TGTGCCAGCAGCTTAACAGACCCGCGGGTCACTGAAGCTTTCTTT
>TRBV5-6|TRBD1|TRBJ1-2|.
CASRRQGRVDYGYTF
TGTGCCAGCAGACGACAGGGAAGGGTCGACTATGGCTACACCTTC
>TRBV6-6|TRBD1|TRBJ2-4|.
CASSSDRGAKNIQYF
TGTGCCAGCAGTTCGGACAGGGGGGCCAAAAACATTCAGTACTTC
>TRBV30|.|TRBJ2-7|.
CAWTSLYEQYF
TGTGCCTGGACCTCTCTCTACGAGCAGTACTTC
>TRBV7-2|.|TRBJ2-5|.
CASSQLEKTQYF
TGTGCCAGCAGTCAATTGGAGAAGACCCAGTACTTC
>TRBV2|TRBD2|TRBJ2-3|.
CASSEAGLAGKTDTQYF
TGTGCCAGCAGTGAAGCAGGCCTAGCGGGGAAAACAGATACGCAGTATTTT
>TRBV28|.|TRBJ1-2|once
CASSLRGGYGYTF
TGTGCCAGCAGCCTCCGGGGGGGCTATGGCTACACCTTC
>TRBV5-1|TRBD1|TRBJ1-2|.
CASSLEGLRGLLYGYTF
TGCGCCAGCAGCTTGGAGGGCCTCAGGGGGCTCCTGTATGGCTACACCTTC
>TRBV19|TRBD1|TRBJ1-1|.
CASSSDRDTEAFF
TGTGCCAGTAGTTCCGACAGGGACACTGAAGCTTTCTTT
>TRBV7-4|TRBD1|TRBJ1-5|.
CASSFTGTGGAWSNQPQHF
TGTGCCAGCAGCTTCACCGGGACAGGGGGCGCATGGAGCAATCAGCCCCAGCATTTT
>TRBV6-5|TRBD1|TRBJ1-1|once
CASSSTGASDTEAFF
TGTGCCAGCAGTTCGACAGGGGCGAGTGACACTGAAGCTTTCTTT
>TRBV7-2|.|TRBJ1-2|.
CASSSQQGGYTF
TGTGCCAGCAGCTCGCAACAAGGTGGCTACACCTTC
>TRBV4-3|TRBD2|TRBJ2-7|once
CASSLSTSGILEQYF
TGCGCCAGCAGCCTATCGACTAGCGGGATTTTGGAGCAGTACTTC
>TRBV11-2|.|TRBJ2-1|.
CASSPGTASYNEQFF
TGTGCCAGCAGCCCCGGGACCGCGAGCTACAATGAGCAGTTCTTC
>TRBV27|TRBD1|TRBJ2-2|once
CASTGQGLNTGELFF
TGTGCCAGCACCGGACAGGGCCTAAACACCGGGGAGCTGTTTTTT
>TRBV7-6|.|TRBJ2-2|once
CASSLEGGPNTGELFF
TGTGCCAGCAGCTTAGAGGGGGGGCCGAACACCGGGGAGCTGTTTTTT
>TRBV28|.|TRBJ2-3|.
CASSPNSNTDTQYF
TGTGCCAGCAGTCCGAATAGCAACACAGATACGCAGTATTTT
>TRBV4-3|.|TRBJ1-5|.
CASSQDISGYSNQPQHF
TGCGCCAGCAGCCAAGATATATCAGGGTATAGCAATCAGCCCCAGCATTTT
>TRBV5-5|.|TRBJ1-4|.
CASSIRGTEKLFF
TGTGCCAGCAGCATACGCGGTACTGAAAAACTGTTTTTT
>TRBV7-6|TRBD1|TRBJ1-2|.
CASSLGDRASFYGYTF
TGTGCCAGCAGCTTGGGCGACAGGGCCTCCTTCTATGGCTACACCTTC
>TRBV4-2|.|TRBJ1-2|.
CASSFGQIYGYTF
TGTGCCAGCAGCTTTGGACAGATCTATGGCTACACCTTC
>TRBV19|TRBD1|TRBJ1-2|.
CASSRMETGVRNYGYTF
TGTGCCAGTAGTAGGATGGAGACAGGGGTGCGGAACTATGGCTACACCTTC